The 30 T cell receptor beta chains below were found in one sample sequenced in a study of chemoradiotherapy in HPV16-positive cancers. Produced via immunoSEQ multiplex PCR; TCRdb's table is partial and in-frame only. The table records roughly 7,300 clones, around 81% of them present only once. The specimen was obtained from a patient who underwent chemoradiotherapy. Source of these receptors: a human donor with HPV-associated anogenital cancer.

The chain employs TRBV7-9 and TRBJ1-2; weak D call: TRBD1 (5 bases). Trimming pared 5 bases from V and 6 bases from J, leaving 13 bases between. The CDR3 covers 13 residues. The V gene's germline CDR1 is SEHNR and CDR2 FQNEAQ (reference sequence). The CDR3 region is CASSLYGGHGYTF. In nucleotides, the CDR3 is TGTGCCAGCAGCCTATACGGGGGACATGGCTACACCTTC.

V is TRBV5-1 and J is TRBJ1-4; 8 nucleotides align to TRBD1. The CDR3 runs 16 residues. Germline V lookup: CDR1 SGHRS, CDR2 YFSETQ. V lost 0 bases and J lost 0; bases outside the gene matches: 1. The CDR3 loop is CASSLGGQATNEKLFF. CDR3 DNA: TGCGCCAGCAGCTTGGGGGGACAGGCAACTAATGAAAAACTGTTTTTT. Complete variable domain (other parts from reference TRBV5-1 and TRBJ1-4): KAGVTQTPRYLIKTRGQQVTLSCSPISGHRSVSWYQQTPGQGLQFLFEYFSETQRNKGNFPGRFSGRQFSNSRSEMNVSTLELGDSALYLCASSLGGQATNEKLFFGSGTQLSVL.

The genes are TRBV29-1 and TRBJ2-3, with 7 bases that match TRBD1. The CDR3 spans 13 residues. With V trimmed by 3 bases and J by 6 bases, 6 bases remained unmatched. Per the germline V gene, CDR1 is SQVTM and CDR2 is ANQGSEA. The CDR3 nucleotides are TGCAGCGTTGAGACAGGGTTCAGGGATACGCAGTATTTT. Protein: CSVETGFRDTQYF.

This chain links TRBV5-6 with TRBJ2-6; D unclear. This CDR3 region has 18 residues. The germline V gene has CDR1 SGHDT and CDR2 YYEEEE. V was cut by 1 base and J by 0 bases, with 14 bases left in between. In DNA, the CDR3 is TGTGCCAGCAGCTTGATGGTTTTTACTCTCTCTGGGGCCAACGTCCTGACTTTC. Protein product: CASSLMVFTLSGANVLTF.

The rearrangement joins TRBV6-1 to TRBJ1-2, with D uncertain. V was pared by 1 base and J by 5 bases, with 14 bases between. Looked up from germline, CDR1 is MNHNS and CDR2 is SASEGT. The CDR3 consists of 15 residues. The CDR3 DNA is TGTGCCAGCAGTGAAGTCAGCGACTCGACTTATGGCTACACCTTC. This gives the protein CASSEVSDSTYGYTF.

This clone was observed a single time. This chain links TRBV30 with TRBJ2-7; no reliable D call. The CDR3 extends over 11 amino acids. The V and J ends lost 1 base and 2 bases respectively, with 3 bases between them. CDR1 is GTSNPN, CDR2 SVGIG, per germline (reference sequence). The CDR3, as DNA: TGTGCCTGGAGTGCGCCCTACGAGCAGTACTTC. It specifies CAWSAPYEQYF.

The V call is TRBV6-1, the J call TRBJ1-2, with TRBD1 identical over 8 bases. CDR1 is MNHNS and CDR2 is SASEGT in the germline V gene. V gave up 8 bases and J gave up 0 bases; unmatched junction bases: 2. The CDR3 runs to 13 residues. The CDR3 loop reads CASSQGANYGYTF. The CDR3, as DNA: TGTGCCAGCTCACAGGGGGCTAACTATGGCTACACCTTC.

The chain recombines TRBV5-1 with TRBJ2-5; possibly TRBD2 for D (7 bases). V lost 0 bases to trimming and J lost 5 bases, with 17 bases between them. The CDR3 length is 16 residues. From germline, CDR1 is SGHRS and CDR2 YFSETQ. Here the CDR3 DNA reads TGCGCCAGCAGCTTGGCGGGGGGCACCTCCGGGGAGACCCAGTACTTC. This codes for CASSLAGGTSGETQYF.

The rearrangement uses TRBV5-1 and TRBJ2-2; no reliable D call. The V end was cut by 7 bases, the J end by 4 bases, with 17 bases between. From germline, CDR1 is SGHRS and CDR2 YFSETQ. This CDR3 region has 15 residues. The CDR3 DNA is TGCGCCAGCTCACGGTCTTCTTCGGGCACCGGGGAGCTGTTTTTT. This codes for CASSRSSSGTGELFF.

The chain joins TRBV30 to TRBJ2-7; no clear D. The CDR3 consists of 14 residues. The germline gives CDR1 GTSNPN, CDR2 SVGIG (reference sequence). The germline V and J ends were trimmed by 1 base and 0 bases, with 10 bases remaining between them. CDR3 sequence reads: CAWSDPPASYEQYF. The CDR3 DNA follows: TGTGCCTGGAGTGACCCTCCGGCCTCCTACGAGCAGTACTTC.

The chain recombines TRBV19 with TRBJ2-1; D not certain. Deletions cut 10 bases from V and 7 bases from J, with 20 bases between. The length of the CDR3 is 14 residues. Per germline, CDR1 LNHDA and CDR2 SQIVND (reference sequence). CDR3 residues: CANNISPERNEQFF. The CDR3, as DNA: TGTGCCAATAACATTTCCCCCGAACGGAATGAGCAGTTCTTC.

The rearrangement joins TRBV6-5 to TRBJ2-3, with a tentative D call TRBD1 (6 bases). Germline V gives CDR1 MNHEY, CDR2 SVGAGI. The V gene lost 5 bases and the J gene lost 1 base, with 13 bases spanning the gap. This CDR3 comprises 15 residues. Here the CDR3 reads CASSIQGERTDTQYF. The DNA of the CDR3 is TGTGCCAGCAGTATACAGGGAGAGCGCACAGATACGCAGTATTTT.

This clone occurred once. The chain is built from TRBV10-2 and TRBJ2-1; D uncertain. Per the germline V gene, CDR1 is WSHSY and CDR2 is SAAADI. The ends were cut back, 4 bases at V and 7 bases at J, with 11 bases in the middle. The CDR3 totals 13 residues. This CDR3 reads CASSVLTRNEQFF. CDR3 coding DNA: TGCGCCAGCAGTGTATTGACGCGGAATGAGCAGTTCTTC.

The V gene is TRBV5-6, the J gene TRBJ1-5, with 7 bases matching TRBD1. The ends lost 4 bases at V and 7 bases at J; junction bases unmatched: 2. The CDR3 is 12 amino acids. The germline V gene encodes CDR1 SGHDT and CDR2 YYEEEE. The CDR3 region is CASSLQGQPQHF. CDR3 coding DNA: TGTGCCAGCAGCCTACAGGGGCAGCCCCAGCATTTT.

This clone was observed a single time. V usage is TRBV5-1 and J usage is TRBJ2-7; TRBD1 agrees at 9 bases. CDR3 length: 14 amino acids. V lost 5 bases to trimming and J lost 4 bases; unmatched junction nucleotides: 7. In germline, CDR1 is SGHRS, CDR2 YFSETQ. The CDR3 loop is CASRRTGAQYEQYF. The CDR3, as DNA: TGCGCCAGCAGACGGACAGGGGCGCAATACGAGCAGTACTTC.

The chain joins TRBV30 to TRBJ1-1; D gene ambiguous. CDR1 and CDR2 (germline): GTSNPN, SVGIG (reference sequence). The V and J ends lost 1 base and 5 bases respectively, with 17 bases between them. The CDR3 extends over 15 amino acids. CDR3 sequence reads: CAWSAGRGVGTEAFF. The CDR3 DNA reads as TGTGCCTGGAGTGCCGGTCGGGGAGTGGGGACTGAAGCTTTCTTT.

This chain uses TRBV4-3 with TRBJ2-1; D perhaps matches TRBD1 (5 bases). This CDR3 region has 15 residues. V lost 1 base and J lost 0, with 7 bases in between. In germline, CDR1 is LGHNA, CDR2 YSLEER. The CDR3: CASSQGQNSYNEQFF. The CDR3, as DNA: TGCGCCAGCAGCCAAGGACAGAACTCCTACAATGAGCAGTTCTTC.

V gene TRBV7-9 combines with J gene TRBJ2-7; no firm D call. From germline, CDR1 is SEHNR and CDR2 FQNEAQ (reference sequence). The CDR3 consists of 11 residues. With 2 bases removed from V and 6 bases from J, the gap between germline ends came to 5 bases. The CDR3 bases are TGTGCCAGCAGCTTAAGCAGCGAGCAGTACTTC. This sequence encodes CASSLSSEQYF.

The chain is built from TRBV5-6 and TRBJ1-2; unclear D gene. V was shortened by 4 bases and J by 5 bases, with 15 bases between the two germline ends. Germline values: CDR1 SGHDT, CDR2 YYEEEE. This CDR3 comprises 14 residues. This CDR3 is CASSPWTAVYGYTF. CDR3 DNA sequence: TGTGCCAGCAGCCCCTGGACGGCTGTATATGGCTACACCTTC.

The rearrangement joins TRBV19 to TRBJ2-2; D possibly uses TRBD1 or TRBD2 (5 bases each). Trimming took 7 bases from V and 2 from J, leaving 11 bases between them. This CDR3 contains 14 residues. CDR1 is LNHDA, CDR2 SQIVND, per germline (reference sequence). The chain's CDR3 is CASTGTLNTGELFF. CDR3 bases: TGTGCCAGTACCGGGACCTTAAACACCGGGGAGCTGTTTTTT.

The CDR3 DNA reads TGTGCCAGCAGTTCCTACAGTGATCAGCCCCAGCATTTT. This gives the protein CASSSYSDQPQHF. V usage is TRBV27 and J usage is TRBJ1-5; no firm D call. The V end lost 4 bases, the J end lost 5 bases, and 9 bases lay between the germline ends. Germline values: CDR1 MNHEY, CDR2 SMNVEV (reference sequence). The CDR3 is 13 amino acids.

The CDR3 nucleotides read TGTGCCAGCAGTTACTCAGGAGGGGGCGCAACCGGGGAGCTGTTTTTT. This gives the protein CASSYSGGGATGELFF. The V gene is TRBV6-6, the J gene TRBJ2-2, with D possibly being TRBD1 (7 bases). This CDR3 spans 16 amino acids. Germline V gene sequence: CDR1 MNHNY, CDR2 SVGAGI (reference sequence). V was clipped by 0 bases and J by 5 bases, with 13 bases between them.

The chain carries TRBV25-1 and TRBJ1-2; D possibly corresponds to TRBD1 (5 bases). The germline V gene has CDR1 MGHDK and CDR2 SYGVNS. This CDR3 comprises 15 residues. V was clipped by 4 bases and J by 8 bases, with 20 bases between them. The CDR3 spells CASSVRTGTPRGYTF. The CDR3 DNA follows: TGTGCCAGCAGTGTCCGAACCGGGACTCCGAGAGGCTACACCTTC.

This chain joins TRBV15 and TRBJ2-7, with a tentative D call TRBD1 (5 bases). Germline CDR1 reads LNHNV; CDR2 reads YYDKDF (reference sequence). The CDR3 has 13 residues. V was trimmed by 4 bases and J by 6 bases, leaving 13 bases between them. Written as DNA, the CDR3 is TGTGCCACCAGCACCACAGGTCAAGGCGAGCAGTACTTC. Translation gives CATSTTGQGEQYF.

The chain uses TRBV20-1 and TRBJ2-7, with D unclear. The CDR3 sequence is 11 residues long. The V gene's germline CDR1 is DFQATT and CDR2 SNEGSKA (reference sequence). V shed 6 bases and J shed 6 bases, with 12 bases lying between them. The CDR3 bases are TGCAGTGCCATCCCTATTAGCGAGCAGTACTTC. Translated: CSAIPISEQYF.

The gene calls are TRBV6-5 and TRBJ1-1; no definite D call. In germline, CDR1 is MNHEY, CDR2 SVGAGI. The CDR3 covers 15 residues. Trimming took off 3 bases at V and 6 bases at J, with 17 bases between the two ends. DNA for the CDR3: TGTGCCAGCAGTTATCGGGGTGGGAAGGAGGCTGAAGCTTTCTTT. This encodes CASSYRGGKEAEAFF.

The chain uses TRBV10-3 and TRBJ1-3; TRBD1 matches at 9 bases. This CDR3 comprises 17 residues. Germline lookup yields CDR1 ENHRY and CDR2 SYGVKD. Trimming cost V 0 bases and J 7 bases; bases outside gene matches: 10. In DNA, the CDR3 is TGTGCCATCAGTGAGTCGGGACAGGGTGGGGTCCTGAACACCATATATTTT. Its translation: CAISESGQGGVLNTIYF.

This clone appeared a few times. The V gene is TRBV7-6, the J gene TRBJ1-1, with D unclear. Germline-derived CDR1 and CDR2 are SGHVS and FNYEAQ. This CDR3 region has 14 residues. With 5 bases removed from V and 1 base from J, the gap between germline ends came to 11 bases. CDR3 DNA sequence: TGTGCCAGCAGCCTAGGACGGGAGAACACTGAAGCTTTCTTT. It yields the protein CASSLGRENTEAFF.

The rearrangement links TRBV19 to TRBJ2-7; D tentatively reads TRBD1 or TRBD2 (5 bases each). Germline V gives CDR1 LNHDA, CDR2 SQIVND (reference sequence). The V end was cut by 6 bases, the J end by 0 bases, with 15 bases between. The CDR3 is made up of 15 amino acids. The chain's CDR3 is CASREGPGSSYEQYF. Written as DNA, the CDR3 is TGTGCCAGTAGAGAAGGTCCAGGGAGCTCCTACGAGCAGTACTTC.

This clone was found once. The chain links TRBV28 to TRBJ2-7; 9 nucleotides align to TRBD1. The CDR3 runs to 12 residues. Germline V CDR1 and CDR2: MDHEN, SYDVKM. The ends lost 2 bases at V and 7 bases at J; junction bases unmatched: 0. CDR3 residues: CASSLGTGEQYF. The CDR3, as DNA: TGTGCCAGCAGTTTAGGGACAGGGGAGCAGTACTTC.